The entry below gives a single TCR beta chain sequence along with its context. Its specificity is unknown. These data come from a study of T-cell reconstitution after alpha-beta-depleted transplantation in children. V was cut by 9 bases and J by 6 bases, with 18 bases left in between. This CDR3 region has 13 residues. In germline, CDR1 is SGHNT, CDR2 YYREEE (reference sequence). Study conclusions and caveats: Surviving recipient T cells and intrathymic progenitors accounted for some patients' high TCRbeta diversity at day 60. Reportedly, only several hundred clones from non-depleted graft cells drove alpha-beta T-cell counts at about two months. When one year had passed after transplant, most T-cell counts and diversity came from newly produced T cells.

Preparation of the TCRbeta library used unique molecular identifiers. TCRdb re-derived calls from the PCR reads in MiXCR, one entry per CDR3 protein. The data contain tens of thousands of distinct CDR3 sequences, roughly 5% of them singletons. The source of this sequence is a boy under two years old who had a stem cell transplant for acute myeloid leukemia, so the T cells may come from the graft donor. The sample consisted of PBMCs, mostly from graft donor cells, taken 180 days after TCRalphabeta/CD19-depleted stem cell transplant. V usage is TRBV5-4 and J usage is TRBJ1-1; D may be TRBD1 (6 bases). This CDR3 reads CAMSLGGWAEAFF. For the CDR3, the DNA is TGTGCCATGAGCTTGGGGGGCTGGGCTGAAGCTTTCTTT.